This TCR beta chain was retrieved from a study of vaccination effects on CD4 cells after COVID-19. After removal of 5 bases from V and 4 bases from J, the junction contained 11 bases not matched to a gene. CDR3 length equals 17 residues. Germline V gives CDR1 SGHTA, CDR2 FQGNSA. A note on this clone: Its antigen is as yet unknown.

Some clones are missing from TCRdb's copy, which holds only in-frame ones; the method was immunoSEQ multiplex PCR. The data hold 15,000 or so clones, with around three quarters observed a single time. Within the ViraFEST assay, antigen-specific CD4+ T cells underwent expansion with viral peptide pools prior to sequencing. Upon completion of 10 to 11 days in culture, CD4+ T cells were isolated. A positive SARS-CoV-2 PCR test fell between March and December 2020. Two doses of either BNT162b2 or mRNA-1273 were given to each participant. The chain joins TRBV7-2 to TRBJ1-6, with 7 positions matching TRBD1. The material was CD4+ T cells from PBMCs cultured with SARS-CoV-2 spike peptides, obtained after COVID-19 vaccination. The TCR comes from a human donor who had a prior SARS-CoV-2 infection. This chain's CDR3 is CASSALDRASYNSPLHF. CDR3 in DNA: TGTGCCAGCAGCGCCCTCGACAGGGCCTCATATAATTCACCCCTCCACTTT.